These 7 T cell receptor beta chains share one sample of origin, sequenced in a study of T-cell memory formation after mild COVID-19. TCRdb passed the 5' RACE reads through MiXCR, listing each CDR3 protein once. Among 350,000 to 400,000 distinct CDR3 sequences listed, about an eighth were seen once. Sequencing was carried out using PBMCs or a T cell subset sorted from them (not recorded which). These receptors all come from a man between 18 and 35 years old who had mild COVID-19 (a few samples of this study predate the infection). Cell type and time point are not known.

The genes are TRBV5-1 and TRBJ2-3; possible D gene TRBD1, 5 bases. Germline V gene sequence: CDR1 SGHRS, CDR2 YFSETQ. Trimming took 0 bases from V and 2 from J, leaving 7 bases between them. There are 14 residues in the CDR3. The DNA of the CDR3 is TGCGCCAGCAGCTTGGAGGGGTACACAGATACGCAGTATTTT. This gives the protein CASSLEGYTDTQYF.

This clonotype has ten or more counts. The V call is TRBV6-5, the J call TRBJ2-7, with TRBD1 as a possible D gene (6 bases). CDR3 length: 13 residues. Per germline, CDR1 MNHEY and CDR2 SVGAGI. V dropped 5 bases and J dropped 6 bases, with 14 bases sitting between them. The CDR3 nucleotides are TGTGCCAGCAGTGTCCACGCAGGGGCCGAGCAGTACGTC. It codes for CASSVHAGAEQYV.

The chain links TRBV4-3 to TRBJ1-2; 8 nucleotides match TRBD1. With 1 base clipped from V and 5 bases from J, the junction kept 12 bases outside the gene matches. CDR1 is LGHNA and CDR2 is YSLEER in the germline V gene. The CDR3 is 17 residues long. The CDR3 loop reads CASSQAHRDRLNYGYTF. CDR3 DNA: TGCGCCAGCAGCCAAGCGCACCGGGACAGGCTGAATTATGGCTACACCTTC.

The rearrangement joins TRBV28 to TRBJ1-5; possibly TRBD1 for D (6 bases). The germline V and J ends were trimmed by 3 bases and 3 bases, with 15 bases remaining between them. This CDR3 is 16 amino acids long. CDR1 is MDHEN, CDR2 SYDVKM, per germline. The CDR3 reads CASSLGGAALNQPQHF. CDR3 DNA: TGTGCCAGCAGTTTGGGGGGGGCGGCCCTCAATCAGCCCCAGCATTTT.

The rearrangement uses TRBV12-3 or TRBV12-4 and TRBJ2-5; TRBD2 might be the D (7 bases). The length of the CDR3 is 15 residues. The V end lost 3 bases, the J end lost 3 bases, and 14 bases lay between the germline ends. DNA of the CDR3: TGTGCCAGCAGTTTCGACGGGGGGCGTGAAGAGACCCAGTACTTC. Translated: CASSFDGGREETQYF.

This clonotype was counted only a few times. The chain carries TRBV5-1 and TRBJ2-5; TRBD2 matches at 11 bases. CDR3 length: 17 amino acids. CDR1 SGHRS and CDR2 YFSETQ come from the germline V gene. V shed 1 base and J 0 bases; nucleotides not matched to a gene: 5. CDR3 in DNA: TGCGCCAGCAGCTTGACGTCTAGCGGGAGGAACCAAGAGACCCAGTACTTC. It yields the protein CASSLTSSGRNQETQYF.

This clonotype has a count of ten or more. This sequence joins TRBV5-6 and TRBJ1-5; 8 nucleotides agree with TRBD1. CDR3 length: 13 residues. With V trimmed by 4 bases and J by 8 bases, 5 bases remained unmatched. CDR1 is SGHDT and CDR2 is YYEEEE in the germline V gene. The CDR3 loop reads CASSIGQGEPQHF. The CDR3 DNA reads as TGTGCCAGCAGCATAGGACAGGGTGAGCCCCAGCATTTT.